This T cell receptor beta chain comes out of a study of cytomegalovirus exposure and HLA in healthy donors. Study-wide findings and caveats: One later analysis, an examination of the roughly 110 validation repertoires, found that first-cohort TCR clusters tended to co-occur in them.

CDR1 is SEHNR and CDR2 is FQNEAQ in the germline V gene (reference sequence). V was pared by 8 bases and J by 0 bases, with 7 bases between. The CDR3 runs to 12 residues. There are a few counts of this clone. Its antigen is not known. Generated by immunoSEQ multiplex PCR, the TCRdb table keeps only in-frame clones and is missing some. This table holds roughly 260,000 clones, 87% found once. The chain carries TRBV7-9 and TRBJ1-2; tentative D call: TRBD1 (5 bases). The source is a man aged 18 to 29 in good health and CMV-seronegative. The sequenced sample was PBMCs. The CDR3 protein is CASSGANYGYTF. The DNA for the CDR3 is TGTGCCAGCTCGGGGGCTAACTATGGCTACACCTTC. Supplemented by reference TRBV7-9 and TRBJ1-2, the full variable domain reads DTGVSQNPRHKITKRGQNVTFRCDPISEHNRLYWYRQTLGQGPEFLTYFQNEAQLEKSRLLSDRFSAERPKGSFSTLEIQRTEQGDSAMYLCASSGANYGYTFGSGTRLTVV.